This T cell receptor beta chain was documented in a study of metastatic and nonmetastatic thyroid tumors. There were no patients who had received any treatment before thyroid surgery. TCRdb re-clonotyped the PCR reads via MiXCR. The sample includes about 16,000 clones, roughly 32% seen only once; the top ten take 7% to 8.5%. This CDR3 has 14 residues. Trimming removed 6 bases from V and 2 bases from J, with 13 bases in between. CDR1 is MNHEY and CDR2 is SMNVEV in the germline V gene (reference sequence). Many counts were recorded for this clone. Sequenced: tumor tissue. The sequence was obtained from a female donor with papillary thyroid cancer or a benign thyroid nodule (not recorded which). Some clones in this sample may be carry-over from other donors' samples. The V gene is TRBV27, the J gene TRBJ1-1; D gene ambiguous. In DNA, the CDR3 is TGTGCCAGCAGACTCGCACAGACCAACACTGAAGCTTTCTTT. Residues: CASRLAQTNTEAFF.